These 23 T cell receptor beta chains share one sample of origin, sequenced in a study of T cells in narcolepsy. The protocol was immunoSEQ multiplex PCR, while the TCRdb copy is restricted to in-frame clones and leaves out a portion. Counted here are around 25,000 clones, roughly 80% occurring once; the ten biggest clones make up around 0.99%. Sequenced sample: memory (CD45RA-) CD4+ T cells from blood. The source is a human donor in good health.

The chain uses TRBV19 and TRBJ1-6; D gene unclear. Germline assignment: CDR1 LNHDA and CDR2 SQIVND (reference sequence). The V end lost 4 bases, the J end lost 11 bases, and 9 bases lay between the germline ends. The CDR3 extends over 12 amino acids. This CDR3 reads CASSRSGTPLHF. CDR3 sequence (DNA): TGTGCCAGTAGTAGGTCCGGGACACCCCTCCACTTT.

V and J are TRBV19 and TRBJ2-3; no reliable D call. The V end lost 5 bases, the J end lost 5 bases, and 14 bases lay between the germline ends. The CDR3 sequence is 14 residues long. CDR1 is LNHDA and CDR2 is SQIVND in the germline V gene (reference sequence). The CDR3 reads CASSATPLGDTQYF. The CDR3 DNA follows: TGTGCCAGTAGTGCCACCCCCCTGGGAGATACGCAGTATTTT.

This clone showed up just a few times. The chain has TRBV6-6 and TRBJ1-2; D not certain. The CDR3 loop spans 15 amino acids. CDR1 is MNHNY, CDR2 SVGAGI, per germline (reference sequence). The V end lost 0 bases, the J end lost 2 bases, and 10 bases lay between the germline ends. The CDR3 region has the DNA TGTGCCAGCAGTTACTCTAGGGCGTCCAACTATGGCTACACCTTC. This encodes CASSYSRASNYGYTF.

This rearrangement joins TRBV6-1 to TRBJ1-5, with 7 nucleotides matching TRBD1. Losses at the gene ends were 7 bases for V and 9 bases for J; bases not matched to a gene: 9. CDR3 size: 13 residues. The germline V gene has CDR1 MNHNS and CDR2 SASEGT. The CDR3 sequence is CASTKTGIAPQHF. CDR3 nucleotides: TGTGCCAGCACCAAGACAGGGATCGCGCCCCAGCATTTT.

This sequence joins TRBV7-2 and TRBJ2-1; 11 bases line up with TRBD2. Germline V gives CDR1 SGHTA, CDR2 FQGNSA. The V gene end was trimmed by 4 bases and the J gene end by 4 bases; junction bases not matched to a gene: 3. The CDR3 is 15 amino acids. The CDR3 sequence: CASSSTSGGYNEQFF. The CDR3 DNA sequence: TGTGCCAGCAGCTCCACTAGCGGGGGTTACAATGAGCAGTTCTTC.

The rearrangement joins TRBV11-1 to TRBJ2-5; TRBD2 matches 12 bases. With 3 bases clipped from V and 4 bases from J, the junction kept 3 bases outside the gene matches. Germline CDR1 and CDR2: SGHAT and FQDESV (reference sequence). This CDR3 region has 15 residues. CDR3 sequence reads: CASSLAGLAGETQYF. For the CDR3, the DNA is TGTGCCAGCAGCTTGGCGGGACTAGCGGGAGAGACCCAGTACTTC.

This chain joins TRBV7-2 and TRBJ2-7; TRBD1 agrees at 9 bases. The germline V gene has CDR1 SGHTA and CDR2 FQGNSA. Unmatched junction bases numbered 7, after V lost 5 bases and J lost 5 bases. The CDR3 extends over 14 amino acids. Here the CDR3 reads CASSPGTGSNEQYF. The CDR3 DNA follows: TGTGCCAGCAGCCCCGGGACAGGGTCCAACGAGCAGTACTTC. Supplemented by reference TRBV7-2 and TRBJ2-7, the full variable domain reads GAGVSQSPSNKVTEKGKDVELRCDPISGHTALYWYRQSLGQGLEFLIYFQGNSAPDKSGLPSDRFSAERTGGSVSTLTIQRTQQEDSAVYLCASSPGTGSNEQYFGPGTRLTVT.

This clone was recorded only once. The chain recombines TRBV19 with TRBJ1-1; D perhaps matches TRBD1 (6 bases). Germline values: CDR1 LNHDA, CDR2 SQIVND (reference sequence). The germline V and J ends were trimmed by 5 bases and 5 bases, with 18 bases remaining between them. The CDR3 has 15 amino acids. The CDR3 reads CASSATTGFWTEAFF. The CDR3 nucleotides read TGTGCCAGTAGTGCCACTACAGGGTTCTGGACTGAAGCTTTCTTT.

CDR3 DNA sequence: TGTGCCAGCAGCCCTGTGGGACAGGGGAACACTGAAGCTTTCTTT. Its translation: CASSPVGQGNTEAFF. The V and J genes are TRBV14 and TRBJ1-1; 9 bases line up with TRBD1. V gave up 4 bases and J gave up 1 base; unmatched junction bases: 4. CDR1 and CDR2 from the germline V gene are SGHDN and FVKESK. The CDR3 totals 15 residues.

The chain uses TRBV9 and TRBJ2-1, with 7 bases aligning to TRBD2. The V gene's germline CDR1 is SGDLS and CDR2 YYNGEE. This CDR3 spans 15 amino acids. Unmatched junction bases numbered 4, after V lost 0 bases and J lost 4 bases. The CDR3 coding sequence is TGTGCCAGCAGCGTAGGGAGCGGGGCGTACAATGAGCAGTTCTTC. It encodes CASSVGSGAYNEQFF.

Comments on this clone: One junction end disagrees with the germline gene, perhaps due to a read error. This sequence joins TRBV30 and TRBJ1-4; tentative D call: TRBD1 (6 bases). Germline V gives CDR1 GTSNPN, CDR2 SVGIG (reference sequence). The CDR3 runs to 15 residues. For the CDR3, the DNA is TGTGCCTGGAGTCCGCCGGGACAAGCTAAGGAAAAACTGTTTTTT. This gives the protein CAWSPPGQAKEKLFF.

The chain joins TRBV11-3 to TRBJ2-1; D unresolved. Looked up from germline, CDR1 is SGHNT and CDR2 is YENEEA. V was clipped by 1 base and J by 9 bases, with 4 bases between them. The CDR3 totals 11 residues. The DNA of the CDR3 is TGTGCCAGCAGCTTAGGACCTGAGCAGTTCTTC. Translation gives CASSLGPEQFF.

On this clone itself: Sequence at one end of the junction differs from germline and may be a read error. The chain joins TRBV7-7 to TRBJ2-3; D remains unclear. The CDR3 has 13 residues. CDR1 is SSHAT and CDR2 is FNYEAQ in the germline V gene (reference sequence). In nucleotides, the CDR3 is TGTGCTAGCAGCTTGGGATCGGCAGATACGCAGTATTTT. This translates into CASSLGSADTQYF.

The sample holds one count of this clone. The V call is TRBV2, the J call TRBJ1-1; TRBD1 matches at 9 bases. CDR1 and CDR2 (germline): SNHLY, FYNNEI. The CDR3 length is 16 residues. V shed 6 bases and J 3 bases; nucleotides not matched to a gene: 11. The DNA for the CDR3 is TGTGCCAGCAGGGGAAACAGGGGGCTGGGGTACACTGAAGCTTTCTTT. Translation: CASRGNRGLGYTEAFF.

This clone has just a few counts. This specimen includes other DNA sequences encoding the same CDR3. The chain employs TRBV6-5 and TRBJ1-1, with a tentative D call TRBD1 (6 bases). This CDR3 region has 13 residues. The V end was cut by 6 bases, the J end by 0 bases, with 8 bases between. The germline gives CDR1 MNHEY, CDR2 SVGAGI. In DNA form, the CDR3 reads TGTGCCAGCAGAAGGGGGATGAACACTGAAGCTTTCTTT. Protein sequence: CASRRGMNTEAFF.

V usage is TRBV29-1 and J usage is TRBJ1-1; D is undetermined. V was pared by 5 bases and J by 1 base, with 14 bases between. The germline gives CDR1 SQVTM, CDR2 ANQGSEA. The CDR3 consists of 14 residues. The CDR3 region has the DNA TGCAGCGTTCCTCAAGGGAACAGGAACACTGAAGCTTTCTTT. Its protein is CSVPQGNRNTEAFF. Variable domain in full (rest from reference TRBV29-1 and TRBJ1-1): SAVISQKPSRDICQRGTSLTIQCQVDSQVTMMFWYRQQPGQSLTLIATANQGSEATYESGFVIDKFPISRPNLTFSTLTVSNMSPEDSSIYLCSVPQGNRNTEAFFGQGTRLTVV.

This clone has a single count. The chain uses TRBV13 and TRBJ2-7, with D tentatively TRBD1 (6 bases). Germline CDR1 and CDR2: PRHDT and FYEKMQ (reference sequence). The CDR3 sequence is 15 residues long. Trimming took 2 bases from V and 3 from J, leaving 14 bases between them. DNA for the CDR3: TGTGCCAGCAGCTTACAGGGGTTGAGGGACTACGAGCAGTACTTC. Its translation: CASSLQGLRDYEQYF. Full variable domain (missing parts from reference TRBV13 and TRBJ2-7): AAGVIQSPRHLIKEKRETATLKCYPIPRHDTVYWYQQGPGQDPQFLISFYEKMQSDKGSIPDRFSAQQFSDYHSELNMSSLELGDSALYFCASSLQGLRDYEQYFGPGTRLTVT.

V and J are TRBV11-2 and TRBJ2-3; D tentatively fits TRBD1 or TRBD2 (6 bases each). Trimming removed 1 base from V and 2 bases from J, with 13 bases in between. The CDR3 totals 16 residues. Per germline, CDR1 SGHAT and CDR2 FQNNGV. This CDR3 is CASSLGTGAVTDTQYF. CDR3 in DNA: TGTGCCAGCAGCTTAGGGACGGGGGCCGTCACAGATACGCAGTATTTT.

This chain uses TRBV4-2 with TRBJ1-2; TRBD1 aligns across 9 bases. The V gene end was trimmed by 0 bases and the J gene end by 5 bases; junction bases not matched to a gene: 13. Germline lookup yields CDR1 LGHNA and CDR2 YNFKEQ. The CDR3 sequence is 18 residues long. The CDR3 sequence: CASSQEVTGGDSRYGYTF. CDR3 nucleotides: TGTGCCAGCAGCCAAGAAGTCACAGGGGGCGACTCTCGGTATGGCTACACCTTC.

As for this clone: A junction end diverges from the germline sequence, so it may reflect a read error. This chain connects TRBV18 to TRBJ2-7, with TRBD2 as a possible D gene (7 bases). This CDR3 spans 14 amino acids. Germline CDR1 and CDR2: KGHSH and LQKENI. The CDR3 spells CAGSPGGRSYEQYF. Written as DNA, the CDR3 is TGTGCCGGCTCACCCGGGGGGCGCTCCTACGAGCAGTACTTC.

The chain couples TRBV4-1 to TRBJ2-5; 9 bases agree with TRBD1. J lost 11 bases, V lost 1 base, and 20 bases had no gene match. Germline CDR1 MGHRA, CDR2 YSYEKL. This CDR3 spans 18 amino acids. In DNA, the CDR3 is TGCGCCAGCAGCCAAGGTTGGGGACAGGGTTTGGCGGGGAGGGAGCAGTACTTC. Its translation: CASSQGWGQGLAGREQYF.

This clone was detected only a few times. The CDR3 here is CASSYSGVISEAFF. In nucleotides, the CDR3 is TGTGCCAGCAGTTACTCGGGTGTAATATCAGAAGCTTTCTTT. V and J are TRBV6-5 and TRBJ1-1; D unresolved. CDR1 is MNHEY, CDR2 SVGAGI, per germline. The CDR3 loop spans 14 amino acids. Trimming took off 0 bases at V and 8 bases at J, with 13 bases between the two ends.

V is TRBV18 and J is TRBJ1-1; D remains ambiguous. This CDR3 has 14 residues. Germline-derived CDR1 and CDR2 are KGHSH and LQKENI. V was pared by 5 bases and J by 1 base, with 11 bases between. DNA of the CDR3: TGTGCCAGCTCATCGTCCGGGAGGAACACTGAAGCTTTCTTT. Its translation is CASSSSGRNTEAFF.